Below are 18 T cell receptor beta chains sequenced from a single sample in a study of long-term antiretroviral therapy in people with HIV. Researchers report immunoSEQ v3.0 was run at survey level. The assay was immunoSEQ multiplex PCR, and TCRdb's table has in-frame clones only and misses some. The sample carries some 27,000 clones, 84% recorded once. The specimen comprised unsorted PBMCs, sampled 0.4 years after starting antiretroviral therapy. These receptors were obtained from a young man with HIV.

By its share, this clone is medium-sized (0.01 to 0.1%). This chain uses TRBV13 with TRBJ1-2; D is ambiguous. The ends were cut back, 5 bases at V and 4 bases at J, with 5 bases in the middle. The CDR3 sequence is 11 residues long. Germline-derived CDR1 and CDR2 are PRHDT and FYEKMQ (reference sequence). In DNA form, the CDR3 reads TGTGCCAGCAGCACGGTCTATGGCTACACCTTC. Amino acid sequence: CASSTVYGYTF.

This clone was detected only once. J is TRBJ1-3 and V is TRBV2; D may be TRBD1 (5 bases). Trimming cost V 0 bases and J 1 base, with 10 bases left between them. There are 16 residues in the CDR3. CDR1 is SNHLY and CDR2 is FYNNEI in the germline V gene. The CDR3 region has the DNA TGTGCCAGCAGTGAAGCAATAGACAGATCTGGAAACACCATATATTTT. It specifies CASSEAIDRSGNTIYF.

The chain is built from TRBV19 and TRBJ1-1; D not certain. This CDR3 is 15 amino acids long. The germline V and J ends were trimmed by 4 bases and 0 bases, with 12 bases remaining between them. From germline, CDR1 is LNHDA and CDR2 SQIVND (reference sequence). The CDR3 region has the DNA TGTGCCAGTAGTAAGGCGAGGTTTATGAACACTGAAGCTTTCTTT. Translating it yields CASSKARFMNTEAFF. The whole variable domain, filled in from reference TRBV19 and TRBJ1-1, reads DGGITQSPKYLFRKEGQNVTLSCEQNLNHDAMYWYRQDPGQGLRLIYYSQIVNDFQKGDIAEGYSVSREKKESFPLTVTSAQKNPTAFYLCASSKARFMNTEAFFGQGTRLTVV.

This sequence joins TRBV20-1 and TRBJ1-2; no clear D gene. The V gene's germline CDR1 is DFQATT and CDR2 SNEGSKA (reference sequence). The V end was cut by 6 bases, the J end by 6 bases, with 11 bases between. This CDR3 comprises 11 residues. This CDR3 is CSARTRDGYTF. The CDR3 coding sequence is TGCAGTGCAAGAACGCGGGATGGCTACACCTTC.

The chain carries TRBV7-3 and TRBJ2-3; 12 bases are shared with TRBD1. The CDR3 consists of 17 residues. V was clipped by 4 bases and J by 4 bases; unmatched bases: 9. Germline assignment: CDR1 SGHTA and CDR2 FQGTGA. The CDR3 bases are TGTGCCAGCAGCTCCTCCGGGACAGGGGGCCCCCCAGATACGCAGTATTTT. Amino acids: CASSSSGTGGPPDTQYF.

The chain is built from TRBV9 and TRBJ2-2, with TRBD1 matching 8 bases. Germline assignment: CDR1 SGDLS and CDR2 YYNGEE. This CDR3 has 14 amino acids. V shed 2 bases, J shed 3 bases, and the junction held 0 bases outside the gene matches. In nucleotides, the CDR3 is TGTGCCAGCAGCGTCAGGGGGCACACCGGGGAGCTGTTTTTT. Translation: CASSVRGHTGELFF.

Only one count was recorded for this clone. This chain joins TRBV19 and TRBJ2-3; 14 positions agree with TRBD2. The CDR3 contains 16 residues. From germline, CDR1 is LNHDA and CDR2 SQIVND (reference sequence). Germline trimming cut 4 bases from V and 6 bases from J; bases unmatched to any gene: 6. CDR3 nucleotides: TGTGCCAGTAGTACTGGGACTAGCGGGAGAGGGGATACGCAGTATTTT. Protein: CASSTGTSGRGDTQYF.

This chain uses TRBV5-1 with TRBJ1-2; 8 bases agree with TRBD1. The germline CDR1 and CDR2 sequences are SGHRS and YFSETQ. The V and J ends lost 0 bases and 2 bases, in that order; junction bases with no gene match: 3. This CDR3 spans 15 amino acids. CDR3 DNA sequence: TGCGCCAGCAGCTTGGTTCAGGGGGCCAACTATGGCTACACCTTC. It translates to CASSLVQGANYGYTF. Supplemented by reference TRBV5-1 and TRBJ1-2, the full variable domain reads KAGVTQTPRYLIKTRGQQVTLSCSPISGHRSVSWYQQTPGQGLQFLFEYFSETQRNKGNFPGRFSGRQFSNSRSEMNVSTLELGDSALYLCASSLVQGANYGYTFGSGTRLTVV.

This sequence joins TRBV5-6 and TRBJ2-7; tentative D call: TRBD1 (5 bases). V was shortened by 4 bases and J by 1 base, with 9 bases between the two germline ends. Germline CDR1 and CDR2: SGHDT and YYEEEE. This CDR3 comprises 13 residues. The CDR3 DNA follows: TGTGCCAGCAGCCTGACAGAGTCCTACGAGCAGTACTTC. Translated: CASSLTESYEQYF.

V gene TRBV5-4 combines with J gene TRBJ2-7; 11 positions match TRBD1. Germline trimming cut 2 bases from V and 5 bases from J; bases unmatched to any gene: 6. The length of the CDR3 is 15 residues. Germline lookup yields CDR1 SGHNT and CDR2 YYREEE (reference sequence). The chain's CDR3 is CASSFRGQGEDEQYF. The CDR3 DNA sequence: TGTGCCAGCAGCTTCCGGGGACAGGGGGAAGACGAGCAGTACTTC.

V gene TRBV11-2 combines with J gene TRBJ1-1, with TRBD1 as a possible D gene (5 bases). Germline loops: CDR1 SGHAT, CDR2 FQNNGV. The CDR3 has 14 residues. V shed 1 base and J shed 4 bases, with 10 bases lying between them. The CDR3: CASSLVSRATEAFF. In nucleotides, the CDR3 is TGTGCCAGCAGCTTAGTGTCCAGGGCCACTGAAGCTTTCTTT.

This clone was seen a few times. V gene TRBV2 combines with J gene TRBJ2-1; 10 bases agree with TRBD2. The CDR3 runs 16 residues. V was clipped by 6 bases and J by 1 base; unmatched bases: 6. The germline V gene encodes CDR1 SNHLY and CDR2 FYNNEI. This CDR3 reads CASRRGLASSYNEQFF. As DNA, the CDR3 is TGTGCCAGCAGACGGGGACTAGCGAGTTCCTACAATGAGCAGTTCTTC.

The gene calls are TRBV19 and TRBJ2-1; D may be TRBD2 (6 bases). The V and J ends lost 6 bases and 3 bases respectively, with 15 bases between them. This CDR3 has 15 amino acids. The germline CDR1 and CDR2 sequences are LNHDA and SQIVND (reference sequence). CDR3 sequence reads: CASSQGPAGYNEQFF. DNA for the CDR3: TGTGCCAGTAGCCAAGGGCCAGCGGGCTACAATGAGCAGTTCTTC.

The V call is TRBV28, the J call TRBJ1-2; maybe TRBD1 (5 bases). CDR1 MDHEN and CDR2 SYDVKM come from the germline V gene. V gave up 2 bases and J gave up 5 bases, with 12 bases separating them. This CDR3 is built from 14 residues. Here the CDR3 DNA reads TGTGCCAGCAGTTTAACGCGACAGACTTATGGCTACACCTTC. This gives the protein CASSLTRQTYGYTF.

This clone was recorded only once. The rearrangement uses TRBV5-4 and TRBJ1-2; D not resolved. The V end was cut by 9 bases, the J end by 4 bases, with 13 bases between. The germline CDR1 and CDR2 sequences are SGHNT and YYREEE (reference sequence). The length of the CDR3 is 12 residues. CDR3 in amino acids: CATRPDFYGYTF. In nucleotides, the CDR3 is TGTGCCACCCGTCCAGACTTCTATGGCTACACCTTC.

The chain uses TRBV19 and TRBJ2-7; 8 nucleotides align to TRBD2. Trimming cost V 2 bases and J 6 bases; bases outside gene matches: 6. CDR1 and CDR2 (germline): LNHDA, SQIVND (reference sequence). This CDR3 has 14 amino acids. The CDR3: CASSISGGPGEQYF. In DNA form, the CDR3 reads TGTGCCAGTAGTATATCGGGAGGGCCTGGCGAGCAGTACTTC.

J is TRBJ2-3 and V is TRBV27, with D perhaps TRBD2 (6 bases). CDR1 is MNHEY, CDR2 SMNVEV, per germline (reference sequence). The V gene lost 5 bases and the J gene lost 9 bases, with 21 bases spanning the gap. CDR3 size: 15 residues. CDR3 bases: TGTGCCAGCAGTCTCCTCGGGACTCTTGAAATGACGCAGTATTTT. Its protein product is CASSLLGTLEMTQYF.

CDR3 residues: CAISEDSNQPQHF. CDR3 DNA sequence: TGTGCCATCAGTGAAGATAGCAATCAGCCCCAGCATTTT. The rearrangement uses TRBV10-3 and TRBJ1-5; D gene uncertain. Trimming left V 3 bases short and J 0 bases short, with 3 bases between. Germline CDR1 reads ENHRY; CDR2 reads SYGVKD. This CDR3 spans 13 amino acids.